A single sample is the source of the 24 T cell receptor beta chains below, sequenced in a study of blood T cell repertoires in COVID-19. TCRdb keeps only in-frame clones here, not all; method: immunoSEQ multiplex PCR. The sample carries 200,000 to 300,000 clones, 86% recorded once. Sequenced input: PBMCs or T cells enriched from blood (not recorded which). The receptor source for this set is a man in his forties who had recovered from COVID-19.

The V gene is TRBV11-3, the J gene TRBJ2-1; D gene ambiguous. The V end was cut by 0 bases, the J end by 7 bases, with 4 bases between. CDR3 length: 12 residues. Germline V lookup: CDR1 SGHNT, CDR2 YENEEA. The CDR3 spells CASSLERNEQFF. The CDR3 nucleotides are TGTGCCAGCAGCTTAGAGCGGAATGAGCAGTTCTTC.

To note about this clone: Compared with germline, one end of the junction differs, possibly owing to a read error. The chain carries TRBV4-2 and TRBJ1-2; no reliable D call. The CDR3 is made up of 15 amino acids. The V gene's germline CDR1 is LGHNA and CDR2 YNFKEQ. CDR3 coding DNA: TGTGCCAGCAGCCAAGGTCAAGGAGTTAACCATGGCTACACCTTC. It encodes CASSQGQGVNHGYTF.

This chain uses TRBV28 with TRBJ1-2, with 9 bases identical to TRBD1. The germline CDR1 and CDR2 sequences are MDHEN and SYDVKM. The CDR3 is 13 amino acids. With V trimmed by 5 bases and J by 8 bases, 6 bases remained unmatched. The CDR3 here is CASSADRGRGYTF. The CDR3, as DNA: TGTGCCAGCAGTGCGGACAGGGGCAGGGGCTACACCTTC.

The chain employs TRBV24-1 and TRBJ2-4; no definite D call. Germline assignment: CDR1 KGHDR and CDR2 SFDVKD. V was shortened by 4 bases and J by 9 bases, with 18 bases between the two germline ends. The CDR3 totals 15 residues. Written as DNA, the CDR3 is TGTGCCACCAGTGACTCCGACCCATTCAGAGGCATTCAGTACTTC. It codes for CATSDSDPFRGIQYF.

The J gene is TRBJ2-1, the V gene TRBV30; TRBD1 agrees at 7 bases. V shed 3 bases, J shed 13 bases, and the junction held 6 bases outside the gene matches. Germline lookup yields CDR1 GTSNPN and CDR2 SVGIG (reference sequence). The CDR3 covers 11 residues. The CDR3 reads CAWSADRVQFF. The CDR3 DNA reads TGTGCCTGGAGCGCAGACAGGGTTCAGTTCTTC. The full variable domain, its missing parts supplied by reference TRBV30 and TRBJ2-1, is SQTIHQWPATLVQPVGSPLSLECTVEGTSNPNLYWYRQAAGRGLQLLFYSVGIGQISSEVPQNLSASRPQDRQFILSSKKLLLSDSGFYLCAWSADRVQFFGPGTRLTVL.

The chain employs TRBV19 and TRBJ1-1; 8 bases match TRBD1. Looked up from germline, CDR1 is LNHDA and CDR2 is SQIVND (reference sequence). The CDR3 runs to 14 residues. The V and J ends lost 4 bases and 5 bases, in that order; junction bases with no gene match: 6. The CDR3 coding sequence is TGTGCCAGTAGTACCGGACAGGGTTGGACTGAAGCTTTCTTT. Its protein product is CASSTGQGWTEAFF.

The chain uses TRBV4-2 and TRBJ1-6; D may be TRBD1 (5 bases). CDR3 length: 16 residues. The V end lost 1 base, the J end lost 9 bases, and 16 bases lay between the germline ends. The germline CDR1 and CDR2 sequences are LGHNA and YNFKEQ. This chain's CDR3 is CASSQGLDTVGSPLHF. DNA of the CDR3: TGTGCCAGCAGCCAAGGCCTGGACACAGTCGGTTCACCCCTCCACTTT.

The chain combines TRBV30 with TRBJ1-1; no firm D call. V lost 2 bases, J lost 6 bases, and 10 bases lay in between. CDR3 length: 12 residues. Germline V gives CDR1 GTSNPN, CDR2 SVGIG (reference sequence). The CDR3 DNA reads TGTGCCTGGAGTCGTGGAGGGCCTGAAGCTTTCTTT. Translating it yields CAWSRGGPEAFF.

CDR3 in amino acids: CASSLVLAEETQYF. The CDR3 bases are TGTGCCAGCAGCTTAGTCCTAGCGGAAGAGACCCAGTACTTC. V is TRBV7-6 and J is TRBJ2-5; 7 bases align to TRBD2. V was clipped by 1 base and J by 3 bases; unmatched bases: 2. Germline assignment: CDR1 SGHVS and CDR2 FNYEAQ. The CDR3 has 14 residues.

This rearrangement joins TRBV7-2 to TRBJ2-1; TRBD2 aligns across 7 bases. The CDR3 length is 13 residues. CDR1 SGHTA and CDR2 FQGNSA come from the germline V gene. With V trimmed by 5 bases and J by 7 bases, 5 bases remained unmatched. In DNA, the CDR3 is TGTGCCAGCAGCGGGAGGGGCCGGAATGAGCAGTTCTTC. Translated, it gives CASSGRGRNEQFF.

The V gene is TRBV29-1, the J gene TRBJ2-1; TRBD2 matches 11 bases. The CDR3 sequence is 17 residues long. Germline CDR1 and CDR2: SQVTM and ANQGSEA. The V segment lost 8 bases and the J segment 4 bases; nucleotides outside the gene matches: 16. CDR3 bases: TGCAGCCTCCCGGGTTATAGCGGGACTAGCGGTTACAATGAGCAGTTCTTC. This encodes CSLPGYSGTSGYNEQFF.

The rearrangement uses TRBV19 and TRBJ2-3; 9 positions match TRBD1. J was trimmed by 10 bases and V by 4 bases; bases with no gene match: 9. Germline lookup yields CDR1 LNHDA and CDR2 SQIVND (reference sequence). The CDR3 covers 14 residues. CDR3 loop: CASSTGQGGFAQYF. The DNA of the CDR3 is TGTGCCAGTAGTACGGGACAGGGAGGTTTTGCGCAGTATTTT.

The chain carries TRBV3-1 (or the pseudogene TRBV3-2) and TRBJ1-4, with 7 bases identical to TRBD1. V trimming: 4 bases; J trimming: 3 bases; junction bases outside the gene matches: 8. The length of the CDR3 is 16 residues. Looked up from germline, CDR1 is LGHDT and CDR2 is YNNKEL (reference sequence). The CDR3 region is CASSRFPGGSNEKLFF. The CDR3 DNA reads as TGTGCCAGCAGCCGTTTCCCAGGGGGTTCTAATGAAAAACTGTTTTTT.

A single count supports this clone. V and J are TRBV28 and TRBJ2-5, with 10 nucleotides matching TRBD1. Losses at the gene ends were 5 bases for V and 8 bases for J; bases not matched to a gene: 5. CDR3 length equals 13 residues. CDR1 is MDHEN, CDR2 SYDVKM, per germline. The CDR3, as DNA: TGTGCCAGCAGTGGGGGACAGGGGCTAACCCAGTACTTC. As protein: CASSGGQGLTQYF.

The rearrangement joins TRBV6-5 to TRBJ2-7, with D possibly being TRBD2 (6 bases). Germline values: CDR1 MNHEY, CDR2 SVGAGI. V gave up 6 bases and J gave up 1 base, with 13 bases separating them. This CDR3 comprises 14 residues. This CDR3 is CASSREWGSYEQYF. The CDR3 bases are TGTGCCAGCAGCCGGGAGTGGGGATCCTACGAGCAGTACTTC.

This clone was seen more than once but under ten times. V and J are TRBV27 and TRBJ2-7; the match to TRBD1 covers 9 bases. V shed 8 bases and J 3 bases; nucleotides not matched to a gene: 8. Germline CDR1 reads MNHEY; CDR2 reads SMNVEV (reference sequence). This CDR3 has 14 amino acids. DNA for the CDR3: TGTGCCAGCCGACAGGGGGTCTTAGTCTACGAGCAGTACTTC. Translated, it gives CASRQGVLVYEQYF.

Only one count was recorded for this clone. J is TRBJ2-7 and V is TRBV12-5; TRBD1 matches at 8 bases. Germline CDR1 is LGHNT and CDR2 is FRNRAP. The CDR3 is made up of 13 amino acids. With V trimmed by 5 bases and J by 3 bases, 3 bases remained unmatched. The CDR3 bases are TGTGCTAGTGGTCCGGACAGGGACTACGAGCAGTACTTC. Translation gives CASGPDRDYEQYF.

This clone showed up just a few times. The chain is built from TRBV19 and TRBJ2-7; 9 nucleotides align to TRBD2. The CDR3 is 14 amino acids. With V trimmed by 4 bases and J by 4 bases, 5 bases remained unmatched. CDR1 LNHDA and CDR2 SQIVND come from the germline V gene (reference sequence). The CDR3 spells CASSTAAGGYEQYF. The CDR3 DNA is TGTGCCAGTAGTACGGCGGCGGGAGGGTACGAGCAGTACTTC.

The V and J genes are TRBV3-1 (or the pseudogene TRBV3-2) and TRBJ1-1; 9 bases align to TRBD1. Germline V gene data show CDR1 as LGHDT and CDR2 as YNNKEL (reference sequence). This CDR3 is 14 amino acids long. V was clipped by 4 bases and J by 6 bases; unmatched bases: 6. CDR3 loop: CASSPWDRASEAFF. The DNA of the CDR3 is TGTGCCAGCAGCCCCTGGGACAGGGCCTCTGAAGCTTTCTTT.

The CDR3 DNA sequence: TGTGCCAGCAGCCAAGATTGGGGGCCGTGGGACGAGCAGTACTTC. This translates into CASSQDWGPWDEQYF. V is TRBV14 and J is TRBJ2-7, with D perhaps TRBD1 (6 bases). Germline V gives CDR1 SGHDN, CDR2 FVKESK. V lost 0 bases, J lost 5 bases, and 14 bases lay in between. The CDR3 is made up of 15 amino acids. Together with reference TRBV14 and TRBJ2-7, the CDR3 gives the full variable domain: EAGVTQFPSHSVIEKGQTVTLRCDPISGHDNLYWYRRVMGKEIKFLLHFVKESKQDESGMPNNRFLAERTGGTYSTLKVQPAELEDSGVYFCASSQDWGPWDEQYFGPGTRLTVT.

The chain has TRBV25-1 and TRBJ2-3; TRBD2 matches 9 bases. Germline V gene lookup returns CDR1 MGHDK and CDR2 SYGVNS. The CDR3 runs 15 residues. With 6 bases clipped from V and 7 bases from J, the junction kept 11 bases outside the gene matches. The CDR3 loop reads CASRSSGGGVYTQYF. The CDR3 DNA is TGTGCCAGCAGATCGAGCGGCGGGGGGGTTTATACGCAGTATTTT.

The J gene is TRBJ1-2, the V gene TRBV19; D is uncertain. The CDR3 has 13 amino acids. Per the germline V gene, CDR1 is LNHDA and CDR2 is SQIVND (reference sequence). V lost 3 bases, J lost 7 bases, and 12 bases lay in between. This CDR3 reads CASSILGGGGYTF. DNA for the CDR3: TGTGCCAGTAGTATTCTGGGTGGAGGTGGCTACACCTTC.

The rearrangement links TRBV27 to TRBJ2-7; maybe TRBD2 (6 bases). V was pared by 5 bases and J by 5 bases, with 28 bases between. This CDR3 region has 18 residues. Germline V CDR1 and CDR2: MNHEY, SMNVEV (reference sequence). CDR3 in DNA: TGTGCCAGCAGTCCGGAACAGTTTCTAGCCGGGGGTACCCACGAGCAGTACTTC. As protein: CASSPEQFLAGGTHEQYF.

Notes on this clone: Germline and junction disagree at one end, which may indicate a read error. The chain couples TRBV27 to TRBJ1-3; 9 nucleotides align to TRBD1. This CDR3 is 17 amino acids long. In germline, CDR1 is MNHEY, CDR2 SMNVEV (reference sequence). The CDR3 nucleotides read TGTGCCAGCAGCCCTACTCTTGGGACAGGGTCTGAAAACACCATATATTTT. Protein: CASSPTLGTGSENTIYF.